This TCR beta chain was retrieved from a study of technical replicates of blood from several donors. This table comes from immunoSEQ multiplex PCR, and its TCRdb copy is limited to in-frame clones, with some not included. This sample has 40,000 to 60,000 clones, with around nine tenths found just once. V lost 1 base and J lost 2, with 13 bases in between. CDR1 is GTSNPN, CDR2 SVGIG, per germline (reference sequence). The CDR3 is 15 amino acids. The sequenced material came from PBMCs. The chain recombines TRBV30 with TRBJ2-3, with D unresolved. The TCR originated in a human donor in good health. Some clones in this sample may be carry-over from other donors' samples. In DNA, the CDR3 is TGTGCCTGGAGTGGTTCCCGAGCCTTCACAGATACGCAGTATTTT. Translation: CAWSGSRAFTDTQYF. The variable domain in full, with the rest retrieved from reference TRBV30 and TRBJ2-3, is SQTIHQWPATLVQPVGSPLSLECTVEGTSNPNLYWYRQAAGRGLQLLFYSVGIGQISSEVPQNLSASRPQDRQFILSSKKLLLSDSGFYLCAWSGSRAFTDTQYFGPGTRLTVL.